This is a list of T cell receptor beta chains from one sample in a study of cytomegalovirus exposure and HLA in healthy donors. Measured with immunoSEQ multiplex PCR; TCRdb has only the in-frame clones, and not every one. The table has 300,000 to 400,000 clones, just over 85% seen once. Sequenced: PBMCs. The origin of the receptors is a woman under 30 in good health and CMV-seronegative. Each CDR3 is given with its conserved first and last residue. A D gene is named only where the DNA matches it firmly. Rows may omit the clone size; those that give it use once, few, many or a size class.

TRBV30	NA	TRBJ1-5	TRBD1	TGTGCCTGGAGTCATCGGACAGGGCGCAATCAGCCCCAGCATTTT	CAWSHRTGRNQPQHF
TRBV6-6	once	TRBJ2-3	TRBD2	TGTGCCAGCAGTTCCTCCACCGGGAGGTATACAGATACGCAGTATTTT	CASSSSTGRYTDTQYF
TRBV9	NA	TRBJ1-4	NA	TGTGCCAGCAGCCCAAGAGGCGGGGCAACGCTGGAGGAAAAACTGTTTTTT	CASSPRGGATLEEKLFF
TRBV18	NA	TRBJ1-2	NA	TGTGCCAGCTCACAGGGGGGGGCCTATGGCTACACCTTC	CASSQGGAYGYTF
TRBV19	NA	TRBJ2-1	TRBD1	TGTGCCAGTAGTAGCCCCGGGACAGGGACCTACAATGAGCAGTTCTTC	CASSSPGTGTYNEQFF
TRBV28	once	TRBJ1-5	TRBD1	TGTGCCAGCAGTCCCTACAGGGGTAGGAATCAGCCCCAGCATTTT	CASSPYRGRNQPQHF
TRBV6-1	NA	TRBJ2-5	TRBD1	TGTGCCAGCAGTGCGCTCCGGGACAGGGTAGAGACCCAGTACTTC	CASSALRDRVETQYF
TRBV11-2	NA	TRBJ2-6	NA	TGTGCCAGCAGCTCCTTGACAGGCCCTGGGGCCAACGTCCTGACTTTC	CASSSLTGPGANVLTF
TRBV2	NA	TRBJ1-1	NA	TGTGCCAGCAGTGAAGTTATGAGTGCCTCTGAAGCTTTCTTT	CASSEVMSASEAFF
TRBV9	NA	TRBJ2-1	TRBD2	TGTGCCAGCAGCGTAGCCCTAGCGGGGGGCTTAGTCCCCTCGGATGAGCAGTTCTTC	CASSVALAGGLVPSDEQFF
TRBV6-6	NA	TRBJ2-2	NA	TGTGCCAGCAGTTACTCGAACAGGAGGGTCACCGGGGAGCTGTTTTTT	CASSYSNRRVTGELFF
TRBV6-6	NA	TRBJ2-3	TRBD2	TGTGCCAGCAGCGGACTAGCGGGAGTGGCAGATACGCAGTATTTT	CASSGLAGVADTQYF
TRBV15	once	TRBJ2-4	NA	TGTGCCACCAGCAGAGATAAGACGGGGGGCAGCTACATTCAGTACTTC	CATSRDKTGGSYIQYF
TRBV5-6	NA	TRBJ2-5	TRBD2	TGTGCCAGCAGCTTCCTAGCGGGGGTAAATCAAGAGACCCAGTACTTC	CASSFLAGVNQETQYF
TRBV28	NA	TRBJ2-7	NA	TGTGCCAGCCAGGTACAGGGTCGCACCTACGAGCAGTACTTC	CASQVQGRTYEQYF
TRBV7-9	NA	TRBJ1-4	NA	TGTGCCAGCAGCTTAAGTCAGACAACACTGAAACTGTTTTTT	CASSLSQTTLKLFF
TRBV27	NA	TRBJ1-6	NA	TGTGCCAGCAGTCAACGGGTGGGTCGGTCCTATAATTCACCCCTCCACTTT	CASSQRVGRSYNSPLHF
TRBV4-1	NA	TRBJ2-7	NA	TGCGCCAGCAGCCAAACCGACGCCGACAGGAGCGTATTTGTCGAGCAGTACTTC	CASSQTDADRSVFVEQYF
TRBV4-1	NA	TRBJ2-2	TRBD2	TGCGCCAGCAGCCACGTAGGGGGACTAGCGGGGAGTTTATCCATCGGGGAGCTGTTTTTT	CASSHVGGLAGSLSIGELFF
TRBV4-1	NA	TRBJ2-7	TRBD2	TGCGCCAGCAGCCGGGCGAGCGGGGGATCCTACGAGCAGTACTTC	CASSRASGGSYEQYF
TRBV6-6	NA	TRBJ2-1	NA	TGTGCCAGCAGTTACTCGATTGGGCAGGGCGAGCAGTTCTTC	CASSYSIGQGEQFF
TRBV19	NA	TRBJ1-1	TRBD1	TGTGCCAGTGGACGCACCGGGACAGGGGGAAGTGCTGAAGCTTTCTTT	CASGRTGTGGSAEAFF
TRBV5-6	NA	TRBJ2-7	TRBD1	TGTGCCAGCAGCTTCCGGACAGGAACCTACGAGCAGTACTTC	CASSFRTGTYEQYF
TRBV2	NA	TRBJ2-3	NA	TGTGCCAGCTGCGGTAGCACAGATACGCAGTATTTT	CASCGSTDTQYF
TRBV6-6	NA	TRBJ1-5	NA	TGTGCCAGCAGCCGGAATGAGGGTTTTCGCAATCAGCCCCAGCATTTT	CASSRNEGFRNQPQHF
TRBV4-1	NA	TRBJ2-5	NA	TGCGCCAGCAGCCAAGCGCAGCTCGGGGAGACCCAGTACTTC	CASSQAQLGETQYF
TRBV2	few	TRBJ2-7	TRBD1	TGTGCCAGCAGGGGGACAGGCTTCTTGACTTCCTACGAGCAGTACTTC	CASRGTGFLTSYEQYF
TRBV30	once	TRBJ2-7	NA	TGTGCCTGCCAGGGAGGTGGTGCCTACGAGCAGTACTTC	CACQGGGAYEQYF
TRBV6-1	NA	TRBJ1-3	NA	TGTGCCAGCAGTGAAGGCTACCTTAATGTGGACACCATATATTTT	CASSEGYLNVDTIYF
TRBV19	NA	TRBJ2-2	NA	TGTGCCAGTAGCCCAAGAACGCCCGGGGGGCTCAACACCGGGGAGCTGTTTTTT	CASSPRTPGGLNTGELFF